This T cell receptor (beta chain) was sequenced for a study of blood T cell repertoires in COVID-19. Overall study: The United States, Italy and Spain were the sources of the acute and convalescent COVID-19 samples. The cDNA or gDNA used as material had been derived from T cells, B-cell-depleted T cells, or PBMCs.

Methods used by the authors: For nucleated cells, counts were estimated from reference gene primer amplification. This table comes from immunoSEQ multiplex PCR, and its TCRdb copy is limited to in-frame clones, with some not included. The V and J calls and the clone size are those of that table, but D and trimming were determined from the DNA. Of some 140,000 clones listed, 75% to 85% were seen once; the top ten hold about 12%. The Seattle patients, enrolled during active infection, were followed longitudinally. The sequenced sample was peripheral blood. The receptor comes from a woman aged 60-70 years with COVID-19, enrolled during active disease.

Written as DNA, the CDR3 is TGTGCCAGTAGCACGGGGAGGGGCCAGACCCAGTACTTC. Translation gives CASSTGRGQTQYF. The chain is built from TRBV19 and TRBJ2-5, with 7 bases fitting TRBD2. Germline-derived CDR1 and CDR2 are LNHDA and SQIVND (reference sequence). V lost 6 bases and J lost 6; bases outside the gene matches: 7. The CDR3 is 13 residues long.